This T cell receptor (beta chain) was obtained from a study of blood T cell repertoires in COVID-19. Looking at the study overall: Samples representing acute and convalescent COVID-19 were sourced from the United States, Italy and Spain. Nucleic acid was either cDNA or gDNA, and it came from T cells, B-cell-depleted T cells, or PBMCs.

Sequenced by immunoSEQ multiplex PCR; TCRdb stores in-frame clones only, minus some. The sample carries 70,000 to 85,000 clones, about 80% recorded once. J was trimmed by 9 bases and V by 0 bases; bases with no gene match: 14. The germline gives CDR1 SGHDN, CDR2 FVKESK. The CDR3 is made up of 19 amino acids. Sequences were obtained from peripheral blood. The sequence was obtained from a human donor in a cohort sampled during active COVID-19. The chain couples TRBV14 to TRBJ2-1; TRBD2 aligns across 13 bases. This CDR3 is CASSQDFLLAGGPSIEQFF. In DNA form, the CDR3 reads TGTGCCAGCAGCCAAGATTTTTTACTAGCGGGAGGGCCTTCGATTGAGCAGTTCTTC.